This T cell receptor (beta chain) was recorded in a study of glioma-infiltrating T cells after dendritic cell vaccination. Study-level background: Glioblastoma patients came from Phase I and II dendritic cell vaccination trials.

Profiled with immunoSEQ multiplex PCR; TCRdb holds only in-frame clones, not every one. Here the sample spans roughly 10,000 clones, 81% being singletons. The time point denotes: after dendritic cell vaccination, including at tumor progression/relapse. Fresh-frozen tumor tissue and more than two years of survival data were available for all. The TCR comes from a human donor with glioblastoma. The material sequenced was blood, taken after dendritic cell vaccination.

Here the CDR3 DNA reads TGTGCCAGCAGAACAACTAGCGGGGCATCCTACGAGCAGTACTTC. As protein: CASRTTSGASYEQYF. The chain carries TRBV6-5 and TRBJ2-7, with TRBD2 matching over 10 bases. The V and J ends lost 6 bases and 1 base, in that order; junction bases with no gene match: 6. The CDR3 has 15 amino acids. The V gene's germline CDR1 is MNHEY and CDR2 SVGAGI.